The sequence of this TCR beta chain was determined in a study of cytomegalovirus exposure and HLA in healthy donors. The germline gives CDR1 SGHNT, CDR2 YENEEA. The CDR3 loop spans 16 amino acids. The junction had 7 bases not matched to a gene; V was cut back by 1 base and J by 2 bases. The PCR made use of 60 Vbeta and 13 Jbeta primers. This table comes from immunoSEQ multiplex PCR, and its TCRdb copy is limited to in-frame clones, with some not included. The sample shows under 150,000 clones, around 82% of them seen only once. The chain carries TRBV11-3 and TRBJ2-5; 7 nucleotides align to TRBD1. The clonotype was recovered from a woman aged 25 to 39 in good health and CMV-seropositive. Sequences were obtained from PBMCs. The CDR3 coding sequence is TGTGCCAGCAGCTTAGCCACAGGGGTTTCACAAGAGACCCAGTACTTC. This sequence encodes CASSLATGVSQETQYF.